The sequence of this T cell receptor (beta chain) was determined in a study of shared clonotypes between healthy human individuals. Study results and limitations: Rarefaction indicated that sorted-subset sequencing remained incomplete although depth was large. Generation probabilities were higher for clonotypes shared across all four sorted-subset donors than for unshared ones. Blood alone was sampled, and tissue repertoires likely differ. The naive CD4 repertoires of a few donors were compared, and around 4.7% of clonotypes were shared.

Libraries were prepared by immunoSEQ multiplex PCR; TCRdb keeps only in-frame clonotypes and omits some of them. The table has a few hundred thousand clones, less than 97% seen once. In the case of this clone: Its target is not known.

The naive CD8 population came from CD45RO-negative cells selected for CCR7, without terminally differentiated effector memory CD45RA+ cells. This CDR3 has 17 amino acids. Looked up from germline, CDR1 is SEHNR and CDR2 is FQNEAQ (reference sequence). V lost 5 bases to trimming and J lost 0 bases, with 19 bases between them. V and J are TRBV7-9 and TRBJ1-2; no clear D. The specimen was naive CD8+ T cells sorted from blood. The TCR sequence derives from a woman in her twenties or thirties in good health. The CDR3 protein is CASSHGETPLANYGYTF. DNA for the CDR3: TGTGCCAGCAGCCACGGCGAGACGCCCCTCGCTAACTATGGCTACACCTTC. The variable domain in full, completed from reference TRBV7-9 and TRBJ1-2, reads DTGVSQNPRHKITKRGQNVTFRCDPISEHNRLYWYRQTLGQGPEFLTYFQNEAQLEKSRLLSDRFSAERPKGSFSTLEIQRTEQGDSAMYLCASSHGETPLANYGYTFGSGTRLTVV.